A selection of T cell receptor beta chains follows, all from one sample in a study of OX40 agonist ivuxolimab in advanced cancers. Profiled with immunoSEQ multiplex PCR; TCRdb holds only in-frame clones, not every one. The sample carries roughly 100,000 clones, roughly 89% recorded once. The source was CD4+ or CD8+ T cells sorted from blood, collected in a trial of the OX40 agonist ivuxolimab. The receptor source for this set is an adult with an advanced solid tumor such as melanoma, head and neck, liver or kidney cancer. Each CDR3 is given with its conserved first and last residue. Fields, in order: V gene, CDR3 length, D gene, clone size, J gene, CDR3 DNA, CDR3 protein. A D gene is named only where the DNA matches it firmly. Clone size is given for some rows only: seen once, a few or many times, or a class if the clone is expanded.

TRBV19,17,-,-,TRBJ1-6,TGTGCCAGTAGTATAGACGGCGGATGGGGGGGTAATTCACCCCTCCACTTT,CASSIDGGWGGNSPLHF
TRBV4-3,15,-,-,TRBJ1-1,TGCGCCAGCAGCCAAGGGGAGGGGATGAACACTGAAGCTTTCTTT,CASSQGEGMNTEAFF
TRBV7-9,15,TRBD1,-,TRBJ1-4,TGTGCCAGCAGCTTTGGGGGGACAGTAAATGAAAAACTGTTTTTT,CASSFGGTVNEKLFF
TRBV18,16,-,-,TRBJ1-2,TGTGCCAGCTCACCACCCAACCGACCTTCAGGGGATGGCTACACCTTC,CASSPPNRPSGDGYTF
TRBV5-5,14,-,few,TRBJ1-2,TGTGCCAGCACGCACGAGGGACGGATCTATGGCTACACCTTC,CASTHEGRIYGYTF
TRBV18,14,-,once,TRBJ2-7,TGTGCCAGCTCACGGGGGGTAGGTACCTACGAGCAGTACTTC,CASSRGVGTYEQYF
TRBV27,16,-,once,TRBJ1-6,TGTGCCAGCAGTTGGACCTTGAGCTCCTATAATTCACCCCTCCACTTT,CASSWTLSSYNSPLHF
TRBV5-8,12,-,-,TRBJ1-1,TGTGCCAGCAGCTTGGGACTGGGTGAAGCTTTCTTT,CASSLGLGEAFF
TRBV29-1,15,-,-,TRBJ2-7,TGCAGCGTTGGCCCTCCATTAGTGGGCACCTACGAGCAGTACTTC,CSVGPPLVGTYEQYF
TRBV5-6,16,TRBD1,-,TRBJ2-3,TGTGCCAGCAGCCCACTGACAGGGGCGGGCACAGATACGCAGTATTTT,CASSPLTGAGTDTQYF
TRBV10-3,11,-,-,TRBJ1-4,TGTGCCATCGGGATTAATGAAAAACTGTTTTTT,CAIGINEKLFF
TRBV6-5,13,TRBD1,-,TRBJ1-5,TGTGCCAGCGCACCAGACAGGGTCCAGCCCCAGCATTTT,CASAPDRVQPQHF
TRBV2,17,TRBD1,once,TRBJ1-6,TGTGCCAGCAGTCTAATACGACAGGGCACTTATAATTCACCCCTCCACTTT,CASSLIRQGTYNSPLHF
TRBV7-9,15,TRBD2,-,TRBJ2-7,TGTGCCAGCAGCTTAGTGCGGGGGGACTCCTACGAGCAGTACTTC,CASSLVRGDSYEQYF
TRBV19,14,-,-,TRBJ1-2,TGTGCCAGTAGTCCCCTGAGCAGAGTCTATGGCTACACCTTC,CASSPLSRVYGYTF
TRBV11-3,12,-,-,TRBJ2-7,TGTGCCAGCAGTCGGGGAGCGGACAAGCAGTACTTC,CASSRGADKQYF
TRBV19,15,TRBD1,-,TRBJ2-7,TGTGCCAGTAGTTTCACAGGGGCTGGCGATCACGAGCAGTACTTC,CASSFTGAGDHEQYF
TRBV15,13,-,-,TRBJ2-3,TGTGCCACCAGCAATAGGCGTCCAGATACGCAGTATTTT,CATSNRRPDTQYF
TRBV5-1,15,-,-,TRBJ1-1,TGCGCCAGCAGCACGGGCCAGGGGTTGTCGACTGAAGCTTTCTTT,CASSTGQGLSTEAFF
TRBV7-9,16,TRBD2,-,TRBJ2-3,TGTGCCAGCAGCTTTGGTAGCGGGGGGGCGACAGATACGCAGTATTTT,CASSFGSGGATDTQYF
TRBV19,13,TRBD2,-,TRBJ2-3,TGTGCCAGTACCAGCGGGGCAAGGGATACGCAGTATTTT,CASTSGARDTQYF
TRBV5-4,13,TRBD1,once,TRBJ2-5,TGTGCCAGCAGCTTGCCAGGGGGTGAGACCCAGTACTTC,CASSLPGGETQYF
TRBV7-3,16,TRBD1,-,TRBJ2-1,TGTGCCAGCAGCCCAACAGGGGGCAAATCCTACAATGAGCAGTTCTTC,CASSPTGGKSYNEQFF
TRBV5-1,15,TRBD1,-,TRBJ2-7,TGCGCCAGCAGCGAGATGACAGGGAGCTCCTACGAGCAGTACTTC,CASSEMTGSSYEQYF
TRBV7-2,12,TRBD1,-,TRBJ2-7,TGTGCCAGCAAAACAGGGGACTACGAGCAGTACTTC,CASKTGDYEQYF
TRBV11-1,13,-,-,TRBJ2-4,TGTGCCAGCAGCCTTCTGGACAAAAACATTCAGTACTTC,CASSLLDKNIQYF
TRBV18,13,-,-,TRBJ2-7,TGTGCCAGCTCACTCTCGGCCTCCTACGAGCAGTACTTC,CASSLSASYEQYF
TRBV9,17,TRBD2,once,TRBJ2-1,TGTGCCAGCAGCCCCCAGACTAGCGGGGGCCTAAACAATGAGCAGTTCTTC,CASSPQTSGGLNNEQFF
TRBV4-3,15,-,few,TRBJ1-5,TGCGCCAGCAGCCAGTACAGGGCCAGCAATCAGCCCCAGCATTTT,CASSQYRASNQPQHF
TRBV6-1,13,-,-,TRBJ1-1,TGTGCCAGCAGTGAAGCAATAGCTAGGCGGGCTTTCTTT,CASSEAIARRAFF
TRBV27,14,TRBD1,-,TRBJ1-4,TGTGCCACTTCTAAGGGACAGAAGAATGAAAAACTGTTTTTT,CATSKGQKNEKLFF
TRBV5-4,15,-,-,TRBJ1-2,TGTGCCAGCAGCTTACCCCCACCTGGAATCTATGGCTACACCTTC,CASSLPPPGIYGYTF
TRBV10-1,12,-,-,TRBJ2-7,TGCGCCAGCAGTGACAGTACCTACGAGCAGTACTTC,CASSDSTYEQYF
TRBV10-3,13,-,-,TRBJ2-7,TGTGCCATCAGTGAGTCGACTTCCTACGAGCAGTACTTC,CAISESTSYEQYF
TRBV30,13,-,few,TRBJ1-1,TGTGCCTGGAGCCGACAGGCGAACACTGAAGCTTTCTTT,CAWSRQANTEAFF
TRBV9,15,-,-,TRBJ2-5,TGTGCCAGCAGCGATGGCGCGGGACAACAAGAGACCCAGTACTTC,CASSDGAGQQETQYF
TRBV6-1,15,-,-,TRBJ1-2,TGTGCCAGCAGTGTGAGTTGGGGAGCTAACTATGGCTACACCTTC,CASSVSWGANYGYTF
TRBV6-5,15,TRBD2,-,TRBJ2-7,TGTGCCAGCAGACCTGGGACTAGCGGGCGGGACGAGCAGTACTTC,CASRPGTSGRDEQYF
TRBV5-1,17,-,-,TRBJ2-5,TGCGCCAGCAGCTTGGGGTTGGGGGGCCGGGTTCCCGAGACCCAGTACTTC,CASSLGLGGRVPETQYF
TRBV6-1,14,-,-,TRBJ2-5,TGTGCCAGCAACCGGGACGGGGGTAGAGAGACCCAGTACTTC,CASNRDGGRETQYF
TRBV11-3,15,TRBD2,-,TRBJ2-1,TGTGCCAGCAGCTCCAGACTAGCCGGCTACAATGAGCAGTTCTTC,CASSSRLAGYNEQFF
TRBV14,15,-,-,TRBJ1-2,TGTGCCAGCAGCCAGGGGACGGTTACTAACTATGGCTACACCTTC,CASSQGTVTNYGYTF
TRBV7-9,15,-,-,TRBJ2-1,TGTGCCAGCAGCTTAGGAGGGGGGCCCTACAATGAGCAGTTCTTC,CASSLGGGPYNEQFF
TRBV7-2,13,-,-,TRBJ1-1,TGTGCCAGCAGCTTATCCGTGAACACTGAAGCTTTCTTT,CASSLSVNTEAFF
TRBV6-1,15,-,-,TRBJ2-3,TGTGCCAGCAGCACCGGGCCTAGTAGCACAGATACGCAGTATTTT,CASSTGPSSTDTQYF
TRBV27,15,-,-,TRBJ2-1,TGTGCCAGCAGTTTGACGGAGGGCCTCTACAATGAGCAGTTCTTC,CASSLTEGLYNEQFF
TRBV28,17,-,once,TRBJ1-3,TGTGCCAGCAGCCCAGGGTCCCCGATATCATCTGGAAACACCATATATTTT,CASSPGSPISSGNTIYF
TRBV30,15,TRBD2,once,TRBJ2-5,TGTGCCTGGAGCGCGGGGGTCAGCATGGGAGAGACCCAGTACTTC,CAWSAGVSMGETQYF
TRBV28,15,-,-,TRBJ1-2,TGTGCCAGCAGTTTAATTGACAGGAATAACTATGGCTACACCTTC,CASSLIDRNNYGYTF
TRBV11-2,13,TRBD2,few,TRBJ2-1,TGTGCCAGCAGCTTACCGGGGAGGGCTGAGCAGTTCTTC,CASSLPGRAEQFF
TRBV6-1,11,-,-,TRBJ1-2,TGTGCCAGCAAAAACGCGGGGAGCTACACCTTC,CASKNAGSYTF
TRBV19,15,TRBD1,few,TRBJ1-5,TGTGCCAGTAACGGACAGGGAGGCGGCAATCAGCCCCAGCATTTT,CASNGQGGGNQPQHF
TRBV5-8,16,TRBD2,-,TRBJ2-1,TGTGCCAGCAGCTTGGCCAGGCTAGCGGGGGGGAATGAGCAGTTCTTC,CASSLARLAGGNEQFF
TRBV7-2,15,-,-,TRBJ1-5,TGTGCCAGCAGCTTGAGCCGGGCCACGAGCCAGCCCCAGCATTTT,CASSLSRATSQPQHF
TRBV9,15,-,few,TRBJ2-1,TGTGCCAGCAGCGCCTTGGGGGTTACCTACAATGAGCAGTTCTTC,CASSALGVTYNEQFF